The subject of this entry is one T cell receptor (beta chain). The sample is drawn from a study of T cell changes during pregnancy in multiple sclerosis. Profiling relied on immunoSEQ multiplex PCR, and the TCRdb table lists in-frame clones only, not all of them. The repertoire holds about 60,000 clones, with 91% as singletons. In germline, CDR1 is KGHSH, CDR2 LQKENI. CDR3 length: 16 residues. V shed 2 bases and J 2 bases; nucleotides not matched to a gene: 4. The chain couples TRBV18 to TRBJ2-2; 8 bases line up with TRBD2. Sequencing was performed on CD4+ T cells from peripheral blood mononuclear cells, taken in the first trimester of pregnancy. This receptor was identified in a female donor with multiple sclerosis, enrolled in a pregnancy study. The CDR3 region has the DNA TGTGCCAGCTCACCAAAACTAGCGGTCAACACCGGGGAGCTGTTTTTT. Encoded protein: CASSPKLAVNTGELFF.